The clone carrying this T cell receptor (beta chain) was observed a few times. The data are from a study of human T cells and chemical hapten exposure. V was clipped by 7 bases and J by 4 bases; unmatched bases: 10. CDR1 is MNHNS and CDR2 is SASEGT in the germline V gene. The CDR3 spans 17 residues. Time point meaning: patch test 1, 2 weeks after DPC sensitization. Treatment here: therapeutic diphenylcyclopropenone sensitization with weekly scalp DPC. One entry per CDR3 protein, called by TCRdb with MiXCR from the RACE reads. Of approximately 74,000 distinct CDR3 sequences in the sample, approximately 29% were seen once.

This sequence was found in a middle-aged man with alopecia areata. Some clones in this sample may be carry-over from other donors' samples. The V gene is TRBV6-1, the J gene TRBJ2-1; TRBD2 matches 13 bases. The sample was whole blood, taken in connection with sensitization to the hapten diphenylcyclopropenone (DPC). This CDR3 reads CASMWTSGSTIYNEQFF. The DNA for the CDR3 is TGTGCCAGCATGTGGACTAGCGGGAGTACCATTTACAATGAGCAGTTCTTC.